The rows below give T cell receptor beta chains drawn from one sample of a study of long-term antiretroviral therapy in people with HIV. Repertoires were generated with immunoSEQ multiplex PCR, while TCRdb's copy carries only in-frame clones and drops some. Among about 14,000 clones listed, nearly 85% were seen once. This material consisted of unsorted PBMCs, taken 1.8 years before starting antiretroviral therapy. These receptors originate from a woman aged 40 to 55 with HIV. CDR3s include the opening cysteine and the closing phenylalanine or tryptophan. A D gene is named only where the DNA matches it firmly. Clone size is stated in some rows and not others, as once, few, many or a class when expanded.

D gene,J gene,V gene,clone size,CDR3 DNA,CDR3 protein
-,TRBJ1-5,TRBV7-8,-,TGTGCCAGCAGCTTAGAGGGACAGCCCCAGCATTTT,CASSLEGQPQHF
TRBD1,TRBJ1-5,TRBV7-2,-,TGTGCCAGCAGCTTAGCGTGGGACAGTAATCAGCCCCAGCATTTT,CASSLAWDSNQPQHF
-,TRBJ1-5,TRBV7-2,-,TGTGCCAGCAGCTTAGCGTCCAGGGATCAGCCCCAGCATTTT,CASSLASRDQPQHF
-,TRBJ1-2,TRBV7-4,few,TGTGCCAGCAGCTCGGAGTACTATTATGGCTACACCTTC,CASSSEYYYGYTF
-,TRBJ1-2,TRBV7-9,-,TGTGCCAGCACCAAAAAACTCGCCGGCTCACCGAACTATGGCTACACCTTC,CASTKKLAGSPNYGYTF
-,TRBJ1-2,TRBV21-1,-,TGTGCCAGCAGCTACCGGGACAGTCCGCCCTACACCTTC,CASSYRDSPPYTF
-,TRBJ1-5,TRBV6-5,-,TGTGCCAGCAGTTTAACAAGTGGCAATCAGCCCCAGCATTTT,CASSLTSGNQPQHF
-,TRBJ2-1,TRBV19,-,TGTGCCAGTAGGCCCCCTAGTAGCTCCTACAATGAGCAGTTCTTC,CASRPPSSSYNEQFF
-,TRBJ2-4,TRBV7-2,-,TGTGCCAGCAGCTTAGCAGTCGGGAGTGACATTCAGTACTTC,CASSLAVGSDIQYF
-,TRBJ2-3,TRBV27,-,TGTGCCAGCAGGTCCCTATCCCGGGTTGATTGGGATACGCAGTATTTT,CASRSLSRVDWDTQYF
-,TRBJ2-7,TRBV12-5,-,TGTGCTAGTGGTTCTCATCCCATCTACGAGCAGTACTTC,CASGSHPIYEQYF
TRBD1,TRBJ2-5,TRBV2,-,TGTGCCAGCAGTGCGGGACAGGGAGGAGAGACCCAGTACTTC,CASSAGQGGETQYF
TRBD1,TRBJ2-1,TRBV7-6,few,TGTGCCAGCAGCTTGACAGGGGTCAGCGAGCAGTTCTTC,CASSLTGVSEQFF
-,TRBJ2-6,TRBV6-6,-,TGTGCCAGCAGTTCTGTCTCTGGGGCCAACGTCCTGACTTTC,CASSSVSGANVLTF
-,TRBJ2-7,TRBV5-6,few,TGTGCCAGCAGCTTGTCACCGGGACCCAAGCAGTACTTC,CASSLSPGPKQYF
-,TRBJ1-1,TRBV9,-,TGTGCCAGCAGCTTATCAGGGCTGAACACTGAAGCTTTCTTT,CASSLSGLNTEAFF
TRBD2,TRBJ2-5,TRBV28,once,TGTGCCAGCAGTTTTGGGTCTAGCGGTCAAGAGACCCAGTACTTC,CASSFGSSGQETQYF
-,TRBJ1-1,TRBV19,-,TGTGCCAGTAGCCCCCGCCGGGGGGCTTTGGGCACTGAAGCTTTCTTT,CASSPRRGALGTEAFF
TRBD1,TRBJ2-1,TRBV6-5,-,TGTGCCAGCGCTTGGCTAGGACAGGGTAGTGAGCAGTTCTTC,CASAWLGQGSEQFF
-,TRBJ2-7,TRBV6-5,-,TGTGCCAGCAGTATCTCGGGAGCGGACGACGAGCAGTACTTC,CASSISGADDEQYF
TRBD2,TRBJ2-5,TRBV7-8,-,TGTGCCAGCAGCTTGGGACTAGCGGTAGATCAAGAGACCCAGTACTTC,CASSLGLAVDQETQYF
-,TRBJ2-3,TRBV13,-,TGTGCCAGCAGCTTAGGGGCAGCAGTCCCAGATACGCAGTATTTT,CASSLGAAVPDTQYF
-,TRBJ2-5,TRBV18,-,TGTGCCAGCTCACCACCGTCAACTGGCGAGACCCAGTACTTC,CASSPPSTGETQYF
TRBD1,TRBJ2-1,TRBV6-1,-,TGTGCCAGCAGTGACCCCACCGGGACAGGGAGTAATGAGCAGTTCTTC,CASSDPTGTGSNEQFF
-,TRBJ2-1,TRBV5-4,-,TGTGCCAGCAGCTTACTACTAGGCAATGAGCAGTTCTTC,CASSLLLGNEQFF
-,TRBJ2-7,TRBV7-8,-,TGTGCCAGCAGCAAGTCTAGGGAGCAGTACTTC,CASSKSREQYF
TRBD1,TRBJ1-5,TRBV25-1,-,TGTGCCAGCGTACCGGGACAGGGTGGTAATCAGCCCCAGCATTTT,CASVPGQGGNQPQHF
-,TRBJ2-7,TRBV18,-,TGTGCCAGCTCACCAACCTCGGGCTACGAGCAGTACTTC,CASSPTSGYEQYF
-,TRBJ2-1,TRBV6-1,-,TGTGCCAGCAGTGAAACCCCGGGATCCTCCTACAATGAGCAGTTCTTC,CASSETPGSSYNEQFF
TRBD2,TRBJ2-1,TRBV6-1,-,TGTGCCAGCCTACGCGGGGCGGGAGGAAAAGATGAGCAGTTCTTC,CASLRGAGGKDEQFF
TRBD2,TRBJ2-1,TRBV15,-,TGTGCCACCAGCGGGTCGGCCAGCGGGGTATTATACAATGAGCAGTTCTTC,CATSGSASGVLYNEQFF
-,TRBJ2-7,TRBV5-6,-,TGTGCCAGCAGCCTCACAGGGATACTCTACGAGCAGTACTTC,CASSLTGILYEQYF
-,TRBJ1-3,TRBV28,-,TGTGCCAGCAGTTCTAACCAGGCTGGAAACACCATATATTTT,CASSSNQAGNTIYF
TRBD2,TRBJ2-7,TRBV15,-,TGTGCCACCAGCAGTTCGGGGGGGGCGCGATACGAGCAGTACTTC,CATSSSGGARYEQYF
-,TRBJ1-2,TRBV27,-,TGTGCCAGCAGTTTAAAGGCGGGCTATGGCTACACCTTC,CASSLKAGYGYTF
TRBD2,TRBJ2-1,TRBV25-1,-,TGTGCCAGCAGTAACCGGGGGGGGGATGAGCAGTTCTTC,CASSNRGGDEQFF
-,TRBJ1-1,TRBV5-4,once,TGTGCCTTTGCAAGACAAAGAATGAACACTGAAGCTTTCTTT,CAFARQRMNTEAFF
-,TRBJ1-1,TRBV11-2,-,TGTGCCAGCAGGGAGCGCGGTGGGGTAATGAACACTGAAGCTTTCTTT,CASRERGGVMNTEAFF
TRBD1,TRBJ1-5,TRBV5-4,once,TGTGCCAGCAGCTCCGGGACAGGGTACCAGCCCCAGCATTTT,CASSSGTGYQPQHF
-,TRBJ2-2,TRBV28,once,TGTGCCAGCGAGGGGAGGTCCGGGGAGCTGTTTTTT,CASEGRSGELFF
-,TRBJ2-7,TRBV28,-,TGTGCCAGCAGCTCTCCTAACTGGGCTATCCACGAGCAGTACTTC,CASSSPNWAIHEQYF
-,TRBJ2-7,TRBV28,-,TGTGCCAGCAGACAGATCGACCGGGAGCAGTACTTC,CASRQIDREQYF
TRBD1,TRBJ2-7,TRBV7-2,-,TGTGCCAGCAGCTTAGGGACAGGGTTTTACGAGCAGTACTTC,CASSLGTGFYEQYF
TRBD2,TRBJ2-1,TRBV7-9,-,TGTGCCAGCACCCGTCCAGCGGGAGATGAGCAGTTCTTC,CASTRPAGDEQFF
-,TRBJ1-1,TRBV9,-,TGTGCCAGCAGCATGTCTTGGGCGGGCACTGAAGCTTTCTTT,CASSMSWAGTEAFF
TRBD1,TRBJ2-5,TRBV7-6,once,TGTGCCAGCAGCTTCACAGGGGGCTTGGTTGAGACCCAGTACTTC,CASSFTGGLVETQYF
-,TRBJ2-3,TRBV7-2,once,TGTGCCAGCAGCTTAACGGGAGTGGGTGATACGCAGTATTTT,CASSLTGVGDTQYF
TRBD1,TRBJ2-2,TRBV19,-,TGTGCCAGTAGTCCGCTGGACAGGGGGCTTACCGGGGAGCTGTTTTTT,CASSPLDRGLTGELFF
-,TRBJ2-1,TRBV7-9,-,TGTGCCAGCAGGCCTAGTCTTCATGAGCAGTTCTTC,CASRPSLHEQFF
-,TRBJ2-7,TRBV14,-,TGTGCCAGCAGCCAAGGGGAGGTGCGCAACGAGCAGTACTTC,CASSQGEVRNEQYF
-,TRBJ2-7,TRBV15,-,TGTGCCACCAGCACCGACCGGCAGGTAAAGACCTACGAGCAGTACTTC,CATSTDRQVKTYEQYF
-,TRBJ1-5,TRBV19,-,TGTGCCAGTAGTAGAGGGTTAGGGCAGATGATCAATCAGCCCCAGCATTTT,CASSRGLGQMINQPQHF
-,TRBJ2-7,TRBV5-1,-,TGCGCCAGCAGCTTGGTAGCAGGAGGCTCCTACGAGCAGTACTTC,CASSLVAGGSYEQYF
-,TRBJ1-2,TRBV2,-,TGTGCCAGCAGTGAAGCTATTTGGGGCTCGGATGGCTACACCTTC,CASSEAIWGSDGYTF